This entry features one T cell receptor (beta chain) sequence. Its cognate antigen is unknown. This specimen comes from a study of T cells after yellow fever vaccination. Notes on the study in general: The secondary response peaked faster, at day 5 versus 15, but was weaker.

TCR cDNA, made by 5'RACE template switching, carried an added universal primer site and UMIs. MiXCR, applied by TCRdb to the 5' RACE reads, yields one record per CDR3 protein. The table shows around 320,000 distinct CDR3 sequences, with 8.5% to 10% occurring only once. This CDR3 is 15 amino acids long. The trim removed 5 bases at V and 6 bases at J, leaving 11 bases unmatched. Germline V lookup: CDR1 SGHTA, CDR2 FQGNSA. The sequenced sample was CD4+ T cells sorted from PBMCs, obtained 5 days after the yellow fever booster vaccination. This chain connects TRBV7-2 to TRBJ2-7, with 9 bases that match TRBD1. This sequence was found in a man younger than 30 who received the YFV17D yellow fever vaccine. The CDR3 sequence is CASSLESGTGTEQYF. CDR3 bases: TGTGCCAGCAGCCTCGAGTCCGGGACAGGGACCGAGCAGTACTTC.